This TCR beta chain comes out of a study of T cells in localized non-small cell lung cancer. Sequencing was performed with immunoSEQ multiplex PCR; in TCRdb, only in-frame clones are kept and a portion is missing. The sample holds roughly 86,000 clones; about four fifths are singletons and the top ten take over 2.5%. The sequence was collected from a man aged 40 to 69 with stage I lung adenocarcinoma. The sequenced sample was peripheral blood, obtained before any cancer treatment.

Here the CDR3 reads CAWRSVQHGYTF. The CDR3 DNA follows: TGTGCCTGGAGAAGTGTCCAGCATGGCTACACCTTC. The gene calls are TRBV30 and TRBJ1-2; D not certain. The V gene's germline CDR1 is GTSNPN and CDR2 SVGIG (reference sequence). Trimming removed 3 bases from V and 6 bases from J, with 11 bases in between. The CDR3 length is 12 residues. The full variable domain, its missing parts supplied by reference TRBV30 and TRBJ1-2, is SQTIHQWPATLVQPVGSPLSLECTVEGTSNPNLYWYRQAAGRGLQLLFYSVGIGQISSEVPQNLSASRPQDRQFILSSKKLLLSDSGFYLCAWRSVQHGYTFGSGTRLTVV.